This section outlines one TCR beta chain sequence together with its context. No antigen is known for it. J gave up 5 bases and V 2 bases, and 10 bases lay outside the gene matches. In germline, CDR1 is SGHVS, CDR2 FQNEAQ. The CDR3 runs to 16 residues. The PCR used 60 Vbeta and 13 Jbeta primers. Only in-frame clones appear in the TCRdb table, and some are missing; sequencing was by immunoSEQ multiplex PCR. The top ten hold about 1.9% of the sample, which has about 180,000 clones, around 77% seen once. The sample comes from a study of cytomegalovirus exposure and HLA in healthy donors. Study-level findings and limits: TCR beta sequences reportedly predicted most subjects' HLA-A and HLA-B alleles accurately. In vitro experiments confirmed that three CMV-associated chains were specific for CMV antigens. Excluded were some V segments that proved indistinguishable, including TRBV6-2 and TRBV6-3.

V is TRBV7-8 and J is TRBJ1-2, with TRBD1 matching over 8 bases. This TCR came from a woman aged 25-40 years in good health and CMV-seronegative. Sequencing input: PBMCs. As DNA, the CDR3 is TGTGCCAGCAGCTTAAGGACAGGGTCTATTGAATATGGCTACACCTTC. Translating gives CASSLRTGSIEYGYTF. The variable domain in full, completed from reference TRBV7-8 and TRBJ1-2, reads GAGVSQSPRYKVAKRGQDVALRCDPISGHVSLFWYQQALGQGPEFLTYFQNEAQLDKSGLPSDRFFAERPEGSVSTLKIQRTQQEDSAVYLCASSLRTGSIEYGYTFGSGTRLTVV.